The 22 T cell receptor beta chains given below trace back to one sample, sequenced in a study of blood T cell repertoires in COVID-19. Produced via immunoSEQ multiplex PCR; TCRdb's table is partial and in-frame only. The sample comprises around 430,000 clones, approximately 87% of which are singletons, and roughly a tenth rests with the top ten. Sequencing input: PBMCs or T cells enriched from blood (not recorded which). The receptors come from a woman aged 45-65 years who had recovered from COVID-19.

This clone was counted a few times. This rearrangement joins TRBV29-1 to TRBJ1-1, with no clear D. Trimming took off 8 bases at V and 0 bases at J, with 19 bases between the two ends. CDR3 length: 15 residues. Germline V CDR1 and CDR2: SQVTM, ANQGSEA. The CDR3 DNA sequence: TGCAGCTCCGGAGGTACCAGTGGGATGAACACTGAAGCTTTCTTT. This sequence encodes CSSGGTSGMNTEAFF.

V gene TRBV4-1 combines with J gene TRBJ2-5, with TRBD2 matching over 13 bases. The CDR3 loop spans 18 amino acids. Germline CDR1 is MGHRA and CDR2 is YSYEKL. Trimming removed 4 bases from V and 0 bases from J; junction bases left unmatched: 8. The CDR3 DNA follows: TGCGCCAGCAGCCTCAGTGTAGGGACTAGCGGGGACCAAGAGACCCAGTACTTC. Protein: CASSLSVGTSGDQETQYF.

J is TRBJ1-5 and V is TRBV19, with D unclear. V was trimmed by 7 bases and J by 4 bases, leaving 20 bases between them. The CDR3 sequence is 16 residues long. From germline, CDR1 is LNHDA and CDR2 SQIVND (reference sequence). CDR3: CASTNHARHSNQPQHF. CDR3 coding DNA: TGTGCCAGTACCAACCATGCACGCCACTCGAATCAGCCCCAGCATTTT.

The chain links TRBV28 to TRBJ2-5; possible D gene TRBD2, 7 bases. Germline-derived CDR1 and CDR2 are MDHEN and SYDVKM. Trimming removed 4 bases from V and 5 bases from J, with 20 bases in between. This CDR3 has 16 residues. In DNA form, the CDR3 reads TGTGCCAGCAGTTCCCCCCGTGAGGGGGGGCGTGAGACCCAGTACTTC. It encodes CASSSPREGGRETQYF.

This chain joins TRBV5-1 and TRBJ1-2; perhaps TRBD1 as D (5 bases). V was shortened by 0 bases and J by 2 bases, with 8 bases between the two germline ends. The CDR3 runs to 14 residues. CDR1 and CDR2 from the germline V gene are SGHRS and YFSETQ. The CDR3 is CASSLEAGNYGYTF. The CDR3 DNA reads TGCGCCAGCAGCTTGGAGGCAGGGAACTATGGCTACACCTTC.

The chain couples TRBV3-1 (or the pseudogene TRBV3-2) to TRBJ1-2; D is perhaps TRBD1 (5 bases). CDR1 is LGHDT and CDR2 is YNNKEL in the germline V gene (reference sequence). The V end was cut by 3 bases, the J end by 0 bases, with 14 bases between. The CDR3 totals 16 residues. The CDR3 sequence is CASSQAPVGANYGYTF. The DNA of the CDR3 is TGTGCCAGCAGCCAGGCCCCGGTAGGGGCTAACTATGGCTACACCTTC.

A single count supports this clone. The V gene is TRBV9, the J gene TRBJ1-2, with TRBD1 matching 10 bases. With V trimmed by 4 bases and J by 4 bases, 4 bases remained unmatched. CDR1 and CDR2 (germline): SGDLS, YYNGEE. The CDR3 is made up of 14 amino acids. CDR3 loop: CASSTGTGAYGYTF. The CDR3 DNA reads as TGTGCCAGCAGCACCGGGACAGGGGCCTATGGCTACACCTTC.

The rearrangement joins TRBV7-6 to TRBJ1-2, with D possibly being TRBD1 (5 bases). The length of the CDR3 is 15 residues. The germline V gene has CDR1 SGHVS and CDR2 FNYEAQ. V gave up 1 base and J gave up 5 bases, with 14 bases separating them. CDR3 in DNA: TGTGCCAGCAGCTTAGACCCAGGCAGGGTTTATGGCTACACCTTC. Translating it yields CASSLDPGRVYGYTF.

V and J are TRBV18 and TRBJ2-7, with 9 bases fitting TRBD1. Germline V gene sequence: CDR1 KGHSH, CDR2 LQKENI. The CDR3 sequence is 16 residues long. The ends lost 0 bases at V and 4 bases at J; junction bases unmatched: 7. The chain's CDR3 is CASSPPNSGTGYEQYF. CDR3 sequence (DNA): TGTGCCAGCTCACCACCGAACTCTGGGACAGGGTACGAGCAGTACTTC.

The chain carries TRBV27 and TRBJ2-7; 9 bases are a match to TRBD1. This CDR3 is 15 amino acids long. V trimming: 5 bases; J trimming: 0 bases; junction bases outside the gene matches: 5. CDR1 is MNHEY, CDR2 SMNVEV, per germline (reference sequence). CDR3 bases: TGTGCCAGCAGTCCCGGACAGGGGAGCTCCTACGAGCAGTACTTC. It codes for CASSPGQGSSYEQYF.

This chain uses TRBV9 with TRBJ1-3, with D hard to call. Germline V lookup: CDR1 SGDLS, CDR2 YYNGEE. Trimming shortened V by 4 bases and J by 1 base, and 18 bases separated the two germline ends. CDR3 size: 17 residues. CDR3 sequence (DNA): TGTGCCAGCAGCTACGGACCTCCGGAGGAATCTGGAAACACCATATATTTT. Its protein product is CASSYGPPEESGNTIYF.

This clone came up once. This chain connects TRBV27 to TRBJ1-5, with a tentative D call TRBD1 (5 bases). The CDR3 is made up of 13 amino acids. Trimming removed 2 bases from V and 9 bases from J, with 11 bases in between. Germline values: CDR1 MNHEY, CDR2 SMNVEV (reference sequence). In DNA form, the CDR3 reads TGTGCCAGCAGTTTAACAGGTCCGCCGCCCCAGCATTTT. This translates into CASSLTGPPPQHF.

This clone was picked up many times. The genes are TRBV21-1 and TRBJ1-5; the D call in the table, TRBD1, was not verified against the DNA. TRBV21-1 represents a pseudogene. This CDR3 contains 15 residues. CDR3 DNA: TGTGCCAGCAGCAAAGTAACACAGGGGGCTCAGCCCCAGCATTTT. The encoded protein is CASSKVTQGAQPQHF.

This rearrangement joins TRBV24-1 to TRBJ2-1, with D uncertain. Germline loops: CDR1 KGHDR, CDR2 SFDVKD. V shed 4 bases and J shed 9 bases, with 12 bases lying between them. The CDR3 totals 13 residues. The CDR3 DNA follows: TGTGCCACCAGTGACCACGGGTTGGGTGAGCAGTTCTTC. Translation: CATSDHGLGEQFF.

CDR3 sequence: CASSITSGGEHEQFF. CDR3 DNA: TGTGCCAGCAGCATTACTAGCGGGGGGGAGCATGAGCAGTTCTTC. V gene TRBV9 combines with J gene TRBJ2-1; 13 nucleotides match TRBD2. The germline V gene encodes CDR1 SGDLS and CDR2 YYNGEE. J lost 8 bases, V lost 4 bases, and 6 bases had no gene match. This CDR3 is 15 amino acids long.

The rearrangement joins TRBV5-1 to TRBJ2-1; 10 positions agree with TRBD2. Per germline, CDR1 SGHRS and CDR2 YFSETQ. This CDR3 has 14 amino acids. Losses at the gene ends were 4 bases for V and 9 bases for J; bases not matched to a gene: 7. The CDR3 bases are TGCGCCAGCAGCACCGGGACTAGCGTGGCTGAGCAGTTCTTC. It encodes CASSTGTSVAEQFF.

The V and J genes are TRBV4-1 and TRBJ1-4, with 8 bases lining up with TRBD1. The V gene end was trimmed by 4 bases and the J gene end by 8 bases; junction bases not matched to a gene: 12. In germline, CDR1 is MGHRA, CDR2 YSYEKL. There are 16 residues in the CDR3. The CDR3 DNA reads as TGCGCCAGCAGCCTCTCGGGAGACAGGGGTAACGAAAAACTGTTTTTT. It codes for CASSLSGDRGNEKLFF.

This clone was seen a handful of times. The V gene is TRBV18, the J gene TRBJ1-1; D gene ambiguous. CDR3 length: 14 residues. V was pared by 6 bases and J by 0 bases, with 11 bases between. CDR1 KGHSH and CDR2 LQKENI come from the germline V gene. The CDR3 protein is CASSPRGMNTEAFF. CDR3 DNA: TGTGCCAGCTCCCCCCGAGGTATGAACACTGAAGCTTTCTTT.

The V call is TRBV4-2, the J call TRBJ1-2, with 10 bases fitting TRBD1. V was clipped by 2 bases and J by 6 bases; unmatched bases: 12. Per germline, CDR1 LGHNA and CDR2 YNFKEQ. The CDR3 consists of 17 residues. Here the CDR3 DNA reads TGTGCCAGCAGCCAATTGGGAGGGGGTGACAGGGGGCATGGCTACACCTTC. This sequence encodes CASSQLGGGDRGHGYTF.

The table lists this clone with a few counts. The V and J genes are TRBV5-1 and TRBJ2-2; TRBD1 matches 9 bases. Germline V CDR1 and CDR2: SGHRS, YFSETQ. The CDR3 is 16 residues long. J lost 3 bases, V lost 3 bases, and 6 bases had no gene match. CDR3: CASSWKTGGDTGELFF. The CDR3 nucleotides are TGCGCCAGCAGCTGGAAGACAGGGGGGGACACCGGGGAGCTGTTTTTT.

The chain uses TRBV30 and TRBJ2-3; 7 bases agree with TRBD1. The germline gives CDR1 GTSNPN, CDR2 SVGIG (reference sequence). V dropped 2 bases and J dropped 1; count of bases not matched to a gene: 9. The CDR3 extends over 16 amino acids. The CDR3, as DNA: TGTGCCTGGAGTCCGAGTGGGACAGCTCGCACAGATACGCAGTATTTT. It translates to CAWSPSGTARTDTQYF.

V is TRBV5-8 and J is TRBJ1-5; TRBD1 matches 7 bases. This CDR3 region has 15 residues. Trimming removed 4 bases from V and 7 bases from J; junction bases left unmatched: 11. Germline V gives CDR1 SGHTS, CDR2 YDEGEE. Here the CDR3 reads CASSLTGLSSQPQHF. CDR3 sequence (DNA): TGTGCCAGCAGCCTGACAGGGCTCTCCTCGCAGCCCCAGCATTTT.